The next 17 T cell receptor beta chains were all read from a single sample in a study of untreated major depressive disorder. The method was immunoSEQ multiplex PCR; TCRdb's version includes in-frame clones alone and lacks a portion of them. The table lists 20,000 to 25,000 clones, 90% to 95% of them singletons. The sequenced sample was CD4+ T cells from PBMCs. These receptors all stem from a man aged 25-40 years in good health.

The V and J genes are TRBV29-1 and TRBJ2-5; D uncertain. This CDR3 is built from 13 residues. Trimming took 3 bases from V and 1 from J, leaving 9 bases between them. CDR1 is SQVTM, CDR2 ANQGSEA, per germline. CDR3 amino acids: CSVDEQRQETQYF. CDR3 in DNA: TGCAGCGTTGATGAACAGCGCCAAGAGACCCAGTACTTC.

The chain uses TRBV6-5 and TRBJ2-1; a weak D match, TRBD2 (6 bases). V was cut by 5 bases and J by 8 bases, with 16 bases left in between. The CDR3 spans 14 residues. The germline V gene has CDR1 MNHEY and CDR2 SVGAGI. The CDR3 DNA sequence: TGTGCCAGCAGTCTTCGGTGGCCGGGGGATGAGCAGTTCTTC. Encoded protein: CASSLRWPGDEQFF.

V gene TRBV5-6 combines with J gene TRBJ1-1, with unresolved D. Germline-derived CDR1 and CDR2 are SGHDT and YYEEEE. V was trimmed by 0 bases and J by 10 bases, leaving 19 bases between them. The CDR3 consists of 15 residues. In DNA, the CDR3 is TGTGCCAGCAGCTTGGCCCCTAAAGGCGGGCGGGCAGCTTTCTTT. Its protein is CASSLAPKGGRAAFF.

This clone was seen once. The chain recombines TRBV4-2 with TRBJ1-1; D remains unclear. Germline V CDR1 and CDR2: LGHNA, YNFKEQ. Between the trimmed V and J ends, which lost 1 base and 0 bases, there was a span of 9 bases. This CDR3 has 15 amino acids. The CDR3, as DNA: TGTGCCAGCAGCCAAGTGGAGGGTCTGAACACTGAAGCTTTCTTT. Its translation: CASSQVEGLNTEAFF.

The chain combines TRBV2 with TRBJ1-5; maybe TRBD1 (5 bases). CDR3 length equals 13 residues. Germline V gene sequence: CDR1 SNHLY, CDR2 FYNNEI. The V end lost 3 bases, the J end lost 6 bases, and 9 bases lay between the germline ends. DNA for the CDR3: TGTGCCAGCAGTGAGGGGCCTCTTCAGCCCCAGCATTTT. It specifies CASSEGPLQPQHF.

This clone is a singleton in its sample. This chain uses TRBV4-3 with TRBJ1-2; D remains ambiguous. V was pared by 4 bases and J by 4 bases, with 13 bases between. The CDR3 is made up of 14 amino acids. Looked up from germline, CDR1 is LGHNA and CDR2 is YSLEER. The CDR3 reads CASSLNRGVYGYTF. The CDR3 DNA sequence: TGCGCCAGCAGCCTAAATCGGGGAGTCTATGGCTACACCTTC.

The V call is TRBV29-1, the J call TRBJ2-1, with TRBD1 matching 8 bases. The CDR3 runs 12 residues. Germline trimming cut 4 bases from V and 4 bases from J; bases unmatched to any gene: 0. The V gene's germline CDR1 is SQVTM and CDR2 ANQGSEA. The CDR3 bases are TGCAGCGTTGGGACAGGGTACAATGAGCAGTTCTTC. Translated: CSVGTGYNEQFF.

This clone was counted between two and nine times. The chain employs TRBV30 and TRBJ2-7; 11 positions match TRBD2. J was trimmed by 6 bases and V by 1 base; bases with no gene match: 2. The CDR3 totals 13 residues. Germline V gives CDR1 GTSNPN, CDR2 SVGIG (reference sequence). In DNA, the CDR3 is TGTGCCTGGAGTGCGCTAGCGGGAGGCGAGCAGTACTTC. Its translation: CAWSALAGGEQYF.

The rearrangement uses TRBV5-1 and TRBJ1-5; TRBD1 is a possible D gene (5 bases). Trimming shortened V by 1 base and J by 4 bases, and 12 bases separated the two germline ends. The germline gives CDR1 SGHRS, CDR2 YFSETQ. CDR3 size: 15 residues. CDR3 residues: CASSLLGDQNQPQHF. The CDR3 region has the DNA TGCGCCAGCAGCTTGTTGGGGGACCAAAATCAGCCCCAGCATTTT.

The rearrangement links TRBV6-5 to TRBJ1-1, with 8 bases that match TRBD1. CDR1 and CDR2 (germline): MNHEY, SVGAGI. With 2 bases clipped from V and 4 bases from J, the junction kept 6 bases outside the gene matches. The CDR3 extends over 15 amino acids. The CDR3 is CASSYAGGAGTEAFF. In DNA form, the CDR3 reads TGTGCCAGCAGTTACGCAGGGGGCGCGGGCACTGAAGCTTTCTTT.

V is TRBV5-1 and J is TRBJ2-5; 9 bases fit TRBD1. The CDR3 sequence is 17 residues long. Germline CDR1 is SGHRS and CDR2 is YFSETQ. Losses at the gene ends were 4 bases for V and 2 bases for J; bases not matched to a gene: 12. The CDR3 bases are TGCGCCAGCAGCCCATCTGGAGGCGGACAGGGGCAAGAGACCCAGTACTTC. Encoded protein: CASSPSGGGQGQETQYF. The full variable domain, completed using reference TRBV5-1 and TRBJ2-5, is KAGVTQTPRYLIKTRGQQVTLSCSPISGHRSVSWYQQTPGQGLQFLFEYFSETQRNKGNFPGRFSGRQFSNSRSEMNVSTLELGDSALYLCASSPSGGGQGQETQYFGPGTRLLVL.

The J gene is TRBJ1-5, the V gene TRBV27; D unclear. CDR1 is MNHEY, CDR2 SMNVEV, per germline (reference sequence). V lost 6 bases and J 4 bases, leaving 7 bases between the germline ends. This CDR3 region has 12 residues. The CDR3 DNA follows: TGTGCCAGCAGGACCCTTAATCAGCCCCAGCATTTT. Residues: CASRTLNQPQHF.

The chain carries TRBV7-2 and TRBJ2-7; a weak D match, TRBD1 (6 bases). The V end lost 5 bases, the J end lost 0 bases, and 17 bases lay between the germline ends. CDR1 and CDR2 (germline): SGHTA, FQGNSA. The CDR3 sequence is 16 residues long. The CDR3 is CASSPRAAGVSYEQYF. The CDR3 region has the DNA TGTGCCAGCAGCCCTAGAGCGGCAGGGGTCTCCTACGAGCAGTACTTC.

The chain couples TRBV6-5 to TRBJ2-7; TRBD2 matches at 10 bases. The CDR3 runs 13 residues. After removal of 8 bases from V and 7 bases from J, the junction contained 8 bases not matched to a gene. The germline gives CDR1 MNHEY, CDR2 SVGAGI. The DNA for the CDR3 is TGTGCCAGCTTGGCTAGCGGGAGTGAAGAGCAGTACTTC. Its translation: CASLASGSEEQYF.

The CDR3 region has the DNA TGTGCCAGCAGTCTGGGGAGCCTTAGCACAGATACGCAGTATTTT. As protein: CASSLGSLSTDTQYF. V and J are TRBV7-7 and TRBJ2-3, with a weak D call TRBD2 (5 bases). Trimming stripped 6 bases from V and 0 bases from J, with 13 bases between. Germline values: CDR1 SSHAT, CDR2 FNYEAQ (reference sequence). This CDR3 is 15 amino acids long.

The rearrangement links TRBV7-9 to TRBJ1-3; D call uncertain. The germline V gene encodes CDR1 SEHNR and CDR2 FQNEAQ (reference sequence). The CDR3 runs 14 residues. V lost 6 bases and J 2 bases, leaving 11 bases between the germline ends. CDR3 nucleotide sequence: TGTGCCAGCAGGCCGGCGGGAACTGGAAACACCATATATTTT. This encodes CASRPAGTGNTIYF.

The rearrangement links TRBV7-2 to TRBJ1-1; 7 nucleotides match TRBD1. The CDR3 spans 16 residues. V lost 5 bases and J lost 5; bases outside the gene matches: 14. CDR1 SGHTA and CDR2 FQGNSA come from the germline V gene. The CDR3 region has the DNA TGTGCCAGCAGCGACCCTGGGGCAGGGGGAATAACTGAAGCTTTCTTT. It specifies CASSDPGAGGITEAFF.